This TCR beta chain was recovered during a study of T cell responses to AZD1222 COVID-19 vaccine. Libraries were prepared by immunoSEQ multiplex PCR; TCRdb keeps only in-frame clonotypes and omits some of them. The sample contains about 140,000 clones, about 92% of which appear only once. CDR1 LNHNV and CDR2 YYDKDF come from the germline V gene (reference sequence). The CDR3 spans 13 residues. V lost 2 bases to trimming and J lost 6 bases, with 7 bases between them. This chain uses TRBV15 with TRBJ1-4; D not resolved. The sequencing here drew on peripheral blood, taken 28 days after the second AZD1222 dose. This sequence originates from an adult who received the AZD1222 COVID-19 vaccine. This CDR3 reads CATSRLLDEKLFF. The CDR3 DNA reads as TGTGCCACCAGCAGACTCCTGGATGAAAAACTGTTTTTT.